The clone carrying this T cell receptor (beta chain) was counted a few times. This record comes from a study of blood T cell repertoires in COVID-19. Germline CDR1 SGHNT, CDR2 YENEEA. Trimming took 1 base from V and 4 from J, leaving 10 bases between them. The CDR3 runs to 15 residues. Measured with immunoSEQ multiplex PCR; TCRdb has only the in-frame clones, and not every one. The table records over 65,000 clones, roughly 80% of them present only once. This TCR was recovered from an elderly man with active or convalescent COVID-19. The chain joins TRBV11-3 to TRBJ1-4; TRBD1 might be the D (6 bases). The sequenced material came from peripheral blood. The CDR3 DNA reads TGTGCCAGCAGCTTAGCAGGGGATTTTAATGAAAAACTGTTTTTT. This codes for CASSLAGDFNEKLFF.